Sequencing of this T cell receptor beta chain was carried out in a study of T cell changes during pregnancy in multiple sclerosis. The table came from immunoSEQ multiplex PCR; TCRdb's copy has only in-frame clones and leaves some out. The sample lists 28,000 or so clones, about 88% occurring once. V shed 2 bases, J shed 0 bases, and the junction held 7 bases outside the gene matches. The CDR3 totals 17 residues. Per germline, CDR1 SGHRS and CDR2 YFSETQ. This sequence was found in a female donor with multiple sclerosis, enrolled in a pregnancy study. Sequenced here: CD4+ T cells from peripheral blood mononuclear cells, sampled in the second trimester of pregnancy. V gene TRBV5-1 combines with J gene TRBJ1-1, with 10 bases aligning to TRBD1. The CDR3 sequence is CASSFRDRGLMNTEAFF. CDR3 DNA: TGCGCCAGCAGCTTCCGGGACAGGGGCTTGATGAACACTGAAGCTTTCTTT.